The present T cell receptor (beta chain) was sequenced within a study of blood T cell repertoires in COVID-19. Note on this clone: The same CDR3 also results from other DNA sequences found in this sample.

Trimming pared 2 bases from V and 8 bases from J, leaving 6 bases between. This CDR3 is 11 amino acids long. Living in roughly 23 US areas, the participants were between about 18 and 95 years of age. Here immunoSEQ multiplex PCR was the method, and the copy in TCRdb shows in-frame clones only, minus some. The data hold roughly 230,000 clones, with around 82% observed a single time. The V and J genes are TRBV12-3 or TRBV12-4 and TRBJ1-2, with D uncertain. The material sequenced was PBMCs or T cells enriched from blood (not recorded which). The source of this sequence is a man in his forties or fifties who had recovered from COVID-19. The CDR3 sequence is CASSLSGGYTF. Written as DNA, the CDR3 is TGTGCCAGCAGTTTATCCGGGGGCTACACCTTC.